This TCR beta chain was profiled in a study of cytomegalovirus exposure and HLA in healthy donors. General study points: In vitro checks showed that a few CMV-associated chains really do target CMV antigens. Rarity marked most TCR sequences, yet some public TCRs occurred in many donors. Subsequent analysis of the 95 to 150 validation repertoires found a tendency for first-cohort TCR clusters to co-occur.

Concerning this clone itself: Its cognate antigen is unknown.

The CDR3 runs 15 residues. Germline CDR1 MDHEN, CDR2 SYDVKM. V trimming: 6 bases; J trimming: 5 bases; junction bases outside the gene matches: 6. Generated by immunoSEQ multiplex PCR, the TCRdb table keeps only in-frame clones and is missing some. This sample yields 150,000 to 180,000 clones, of which approximately 86% are seen a single time; approximately 20% belongs to the top ten. The clonotype comes from a man aged 18 to 30 in good health and CMV-seropositive. The sample comprised PBMCs. The chain joins TRBV28 to TRBJ2-5; TRBD2 matches 13 bases. The CDR3 reads CASSRLAGGLETQYF. CDR3 bases: TGTGCCAGCAGCCGACTAGCGGGGGGTCTGGAGACCCAGTACTTC.